This TCR beta chain was identified in a study of OX40 agonist ivuxolimab in advanced cancers. Sequenced by immunoSEQ multiplex PCR; TCRdb stores in-frame clones only, minus some. The sample has around 50,000 clones, around four fifths seen once. The CDR3 has 11 amino acids. The ends were cut back, 5 bases at V and 8 bases at J, with 9 bases in the middle. Germline V gene lookup returns CDR1 MDHEN and CDR2 SYDVKM. The chain couples TRBV28 to TRBJ1-2; no clear D gene. Sequenced material: CD4+ or CD8+ T cells sorted from blood, taken in a trial of the OX40 agonist ivuxolimab. The source is an adult with an advanced solid tumor such as melanoma, head and neck, liver or kidney cancer. The CDR3 bases are TGTGCCAGCAGTCTAGGCCTGGGCTACACCTTC. Its protein product is CASSLGLGYTF.